This entry lists 2 T cell receptor beta chains sequenced from one sample in a study of T cell responses to AZD1222 COVID-19 vaccine. Generated by immunoSEQ multiplex PCR, the TCRdb table keeps only in-frame clones and is missing some. This table has roughly 99,000 clones, about 92% appearing once. Sequencing used peripheral blood, obtained 28 days after the second AZD1222 dose. These receptors originate from an adult who received the AZD1222 COVID-19 vaccine.

The rearrangement links TRBV18 to TRBJ2-3; perhaps D is TRBD1 or TRBD2 (5 bases each). CDR1 is KGHSH and CDR2 is LQKENI in the germline V gene. V was shortened by 3 bases and J by 11 bases, with 21 bases between the two germline ends. The CDR3 is 15 amino acids. Written as DNA, the CDR3 is TGTGCCAGCTCACCCGGGGCTACCGGAAATAAAGGGCAGTATTTT. Its translation: CASSPGATGNKGQYF.

The chain recombines TRBV5-1 with TRBJ1-6; TRBD1 agrees at 9 bases. This CDR3 has 13 residues. Losses at the gene ends were 7 bases for V and 10 bases for J; bases not matched to a gene: 6. Per germline, CDR1 SGHRS and CDR2 YFSETQ. The CDR3 reads CASSTGGGSPLHF. The CDR3 DNA sequence: TGCGCCAGCTCTACAGGGGGCGGATCACCCCTCCACTTT.